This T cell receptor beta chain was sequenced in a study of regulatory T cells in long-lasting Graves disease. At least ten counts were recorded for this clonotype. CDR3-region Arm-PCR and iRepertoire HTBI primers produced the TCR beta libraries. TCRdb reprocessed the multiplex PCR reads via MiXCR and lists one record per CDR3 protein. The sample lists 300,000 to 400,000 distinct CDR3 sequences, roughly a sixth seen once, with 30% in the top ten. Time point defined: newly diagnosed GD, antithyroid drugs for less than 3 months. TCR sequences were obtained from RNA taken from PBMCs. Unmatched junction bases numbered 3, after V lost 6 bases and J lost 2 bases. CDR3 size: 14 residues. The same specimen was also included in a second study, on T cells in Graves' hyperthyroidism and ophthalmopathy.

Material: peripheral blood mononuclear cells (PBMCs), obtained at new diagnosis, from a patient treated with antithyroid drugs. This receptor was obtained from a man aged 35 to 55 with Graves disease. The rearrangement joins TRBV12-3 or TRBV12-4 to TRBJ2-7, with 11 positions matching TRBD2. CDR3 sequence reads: CASSPSGGTYEQYF. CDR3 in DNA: TGTGCCAGCAGCCCTAGCGGGGGGACCTACGAGCAGTACTTC.